The clone carrying this T cell receptor (beta chain) has more than one count but fewer than ten. Its specificity is unknown. Germline V lookup: CDR1 SNHLY, CDR2 FYNNEI. CDR3 size: 13 residues. V was pared by 3 bases and J by 0 bases, with 3 bases between. The sample originates from a study of beta chain features in type 1 diabetes. Study results and caveats: A pattern of fewer insertions and more deletions at VDJ junctions was seen in type 1 diabetes patients. Type 1 diabetes patients showed a moderate but significant shortening of TCRB CDR3s in all four CD4+ subsets.

Isolated RNA was reverse transcribed in full, so expressed TCRB transcripts were sequenced. TCRdb's copy holds only in-frame clones and misses some; the assay was immunoSEQ multiplex PCR. The table has 250,000 to 300,000 clones, 7% to 9% seen once. Sample: central memory CD4+ T cells from blood. The TCR originated in a woman younger than 35 in good health. The chain has TRBV2 and TRBJ1-5; D ambiguous. The CDR3 bases are TGTGCCAGCAGTGACAATAGCAATCAGCCCCAGCATTTT. Its protein product is CASSDNSNQPQHF.